The rows below give T cell receptor beta chains drawn from one sample of a study of T cells after posttransplantation cyclophosphamide. Method: immunoSEQ multiplex PCR; TCRdb's copy keeps in-frame clones and lacks some. Among about 6,900 clones, 95% to 98% were seen once, and the ten largest hold 0.5%. The specimen sequenced was naive CD8+ T cells sorted from PBMCs. These receptors were taken from a woman aged 25 to 39 in good health and a related stem cell transplant donor. Both conserved end residues are part of each CDR3. A D gene is named only where the DNA matches it firmly. Only part of the rows carry a size: once, few, many, or a class if the clone is expanded.

clone size,D gene,V gene,J gene,CDR3 protein,CDR3 DNA
NA,NA,TRBV27,TRBJ2-1,CASSPSRLYEQFF,TGTGCCAGCAGCCCAAGCCGTCTGTATGAGCAGTTCTTC
NA,TRBD1,TRBV5-1,TRBJ2-7,CASSLETGNEQYF,TGCGCCAGCAGCTTGGAGACAGGGAACGAGCAGTACTTC
NA,TRBD1,TRBV19,TRBJ1-2,CASSIGQGFNYGYTF,TGTGCCAGTAGTATAGGACAGGGATTTAACTATGGCTACACCTTC
NA,TRBD1,TRBV7-2,TRBJ1-6,CASSTYRGQSYNSPLHF,TGTGCCAGCAGCACATACAGGGGGCAATCCTATAATTCACCCCTCCACTTT
NA,TRBD1,TRBV19,TRBJ1-2,CASSAWTGVSDGYTF,TGTGCCAGTAGTGCCTGGACAGGGGTTAGCGATGGCTACACCTTC
NA,NA,TRBV5-6,TRBJ1-6,CASSFVGLQGSPLHF,TGTGCCAGCAGCTTCGTGGGACTCCAGGGTTCACCCCTCCACTTT
NA,NA,TRBV7-8,TRBJ1-6,CASSLAGQSSYNSPLHF,TGTGCCAGCAGCTTAGCGGGCCAGAGCTCCTATAATTCACCCCTCCACTTT
NA,TRBD1,TRBV7-9,TRBJ2-3,CASSFPGGAMYF,TGTGCCAGCAGCTTCCCAGGGGGCGCAATGTATTTT
NA,TRBD1,TRBV4-3,TRBJ2-1,CASSQDRASYNEQFF,TGCGCCAGCAGTCAAGACAGGGCATCCTACAATGAGCAGTTCTTC
NA,TRBD2,TRBV5-4,TRBJ2-3,CASSFQFQVAGSSTDTQYF,TGTGCCAGCAGCTTTCAGTTTCAAGTAGCGGGGTCTAGCACAGATACGCAGTATTTT
NA,NA,TRBV27,TRBJ2-2,CASRETGELFF,TGTGCCAGCAGGGAGACCGGGGAGCTGTTTTTT
NA,NA,TRBV7-2,TRBJ2-7,CASSFPGYEQYF,TGTGCCAGCAGCTTTCCGGGGTACGAGCAGTACTTC
NA,TRBD1,TRBV27,TRBJ1-1,CASSTGQLMNTEAFF,TGTGCCAGCAGTACGGGACAGCTGATGAACACTGAAGCTTTCTTT
NA,TRBD1,TRBV4-3,TRBJ1-1,CASSTRDSYTEAFF,TGCGCCAGCAGCACCCGGGACAGTTACACTGAAGCTTTCTTT
once,TRBD1,TRBV27,TRBJ2-3,CASRFIIQGITDTQYF,TGTGCCAGCAGATTTATAATACAGGGGATAACAGATACGCAGTATTTT
NA,TRBD1,TRBV27,TRBJ2-7,CASSLGTGAYEQYF,TGTGCCAGCAGTTTAGGGACAGGGGCCTACGAGCAGTACTTC
NA,NA,TRBV10-3,TRBJ1-2,CAISESLFGANYGYTF,TGTGCCATCAGTGAGTCGTTGTTCGGGGCTAACTATGGCTACACCTTC
NA,TRBD2,TRBV5-5,TRBJ2-7,CASSYTPGLAYEQYF,TGTGCCAGCAGCTACACGCCCGGACTAGCATACGAGCAGTACTTC
NA,NA,TRBV4-3,TRBJ1-1,CASTGSISMNTEAFF,TGCGCCAGCACGGGTAGCATCTCTATGAACACTGAAGCTTTCTTT
NA,NA,TRBV7-3,TRBJ2-1,CASSPESDNEQFF,TGTGCCAGCAGCCCTGAATCAGACAATGAGCAGTTCTTC
NA,TRBD1,TRBV13,TRBJ1-2,CASSLGTGHVNDGYTF,TGTGCCAGCAGCTTAGGGACAGGGCATGTAAACGATGGCTACACCTTC
NA,TRBD1,TRBV27,TRBJ1-2,CASRAGGHYGYTF,TGTGCCAGCAGGGCAGGGGGCCACTATGGCTACACCTTC
NA,NA,TRBV7-7,TRBJ2-3,CASSPGAPSSTDTQYF,TGTGCCAGCAGCCCAGGGGCCCCGTCTAGCACAGATACGCAGTATTTT
NA,TRBD1,TRBV28,TRBJ2-7,CASSSRQGRTYEQYF,TGTGCCAGCAGCTCCCGACAGGGGCGAACCTACGAGCAGTACTTC
once,TRBD2,TRBV2,TRBJ2-1,CASSGWTSGDPKAYNEQFF,TGTGCCAGCAGTGGATGGACTAGCGGGGACCCAAAGGCCTACAATGAGCAGTTCTTC
NA,TRBD1,TRBV25-1,TRBJ2-7,CASSGWTGIAYEQYF,TGTGCCAGCAGTGGCTGGACAGGCATTGCCTACGAGCAGTACTTC